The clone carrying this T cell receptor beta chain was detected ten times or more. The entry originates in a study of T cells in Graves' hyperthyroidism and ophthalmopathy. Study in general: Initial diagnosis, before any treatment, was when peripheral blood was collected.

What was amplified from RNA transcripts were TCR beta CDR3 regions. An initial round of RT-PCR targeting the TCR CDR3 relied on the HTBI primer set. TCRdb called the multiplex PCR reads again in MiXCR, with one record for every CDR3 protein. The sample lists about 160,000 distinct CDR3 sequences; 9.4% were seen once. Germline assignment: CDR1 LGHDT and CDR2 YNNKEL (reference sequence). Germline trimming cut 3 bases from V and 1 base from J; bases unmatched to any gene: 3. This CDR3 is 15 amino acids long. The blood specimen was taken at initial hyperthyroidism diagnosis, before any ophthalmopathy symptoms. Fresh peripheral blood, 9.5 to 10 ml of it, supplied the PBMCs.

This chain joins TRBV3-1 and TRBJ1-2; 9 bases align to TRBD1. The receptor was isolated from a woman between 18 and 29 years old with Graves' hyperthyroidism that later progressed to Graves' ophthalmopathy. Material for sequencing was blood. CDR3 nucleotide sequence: TGTGCCAGCAGCCAGAACAGGGGGCTTAACTATGGCTACACCTTC. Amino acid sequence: CASSQNRGLNYGYTF.